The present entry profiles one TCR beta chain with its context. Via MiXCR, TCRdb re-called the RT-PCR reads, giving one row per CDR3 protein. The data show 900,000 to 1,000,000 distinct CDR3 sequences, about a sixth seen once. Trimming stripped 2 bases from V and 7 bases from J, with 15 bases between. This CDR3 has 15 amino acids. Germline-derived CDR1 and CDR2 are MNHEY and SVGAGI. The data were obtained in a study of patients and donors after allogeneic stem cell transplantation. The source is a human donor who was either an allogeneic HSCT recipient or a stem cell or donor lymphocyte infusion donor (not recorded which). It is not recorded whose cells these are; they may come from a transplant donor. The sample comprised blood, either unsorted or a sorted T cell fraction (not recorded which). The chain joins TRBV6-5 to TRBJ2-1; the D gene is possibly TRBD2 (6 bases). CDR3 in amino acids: CASSYSGASANEQFF. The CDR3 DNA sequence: TGTGCCAGCAGTTACAGTGGGGCTAGCGCAAATGAGCAGTTCTTC.